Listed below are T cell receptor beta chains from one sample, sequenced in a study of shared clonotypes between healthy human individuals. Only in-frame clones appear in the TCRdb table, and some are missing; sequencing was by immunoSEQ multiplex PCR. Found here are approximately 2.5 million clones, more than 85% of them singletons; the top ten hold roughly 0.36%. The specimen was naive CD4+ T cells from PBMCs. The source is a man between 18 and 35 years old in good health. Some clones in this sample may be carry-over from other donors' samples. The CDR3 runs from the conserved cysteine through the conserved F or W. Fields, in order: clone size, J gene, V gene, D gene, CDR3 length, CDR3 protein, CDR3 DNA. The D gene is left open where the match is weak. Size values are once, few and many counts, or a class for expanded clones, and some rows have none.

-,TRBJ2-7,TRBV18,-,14,CASSPPAGTYEQYF,TGTGCCAGCTCACCACCTGCGGGGACCTACGAGCAGTACTTC
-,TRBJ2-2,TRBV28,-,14,CASTTVSTTGELFF,TGTGCCAGCACCACCGTGTCCACTACCGGGGAGCTGTTTTTT
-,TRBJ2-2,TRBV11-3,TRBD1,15,CASSPGDRGPGELFF,TGTGCCAGCAGCCCGGGGGACAGGGGCCCGGGGGAGCTGTTTTTT
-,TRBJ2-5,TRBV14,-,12,CASSPFPKTQYF,TGTGCCAGCAGCCCTTTTCCCAAGACCCAGTACTTC
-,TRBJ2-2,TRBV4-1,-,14,CASSQVSRTGELFF,TGCGCCAGCAGCCAAGTCTCGAGAACCGGGGAGCTGTTTTTT
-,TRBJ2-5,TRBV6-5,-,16,CASSYSKRQYQETQYF,TGTGCCAGCAGTTACTCAAAGCGGCAGTACCAAGAGACCCAGTACTTC
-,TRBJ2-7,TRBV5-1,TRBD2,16,CASTMGLADSSYEQYF,TGCGCCAGCACCATGGGACTAGCGGATAGCTCCTACGAGCAGTACTTC
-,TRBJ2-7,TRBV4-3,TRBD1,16,CASSQDPAGGMGEQYF,TGCGCCAGCAGCCAAGATCCGGCAGGGGGCATGGGCGAGCAGTACTTC
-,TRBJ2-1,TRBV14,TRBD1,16,CASSQDSRGPYNEQFF,TGTGCCAGCAGCCAAGATAGCAGGGGGCCCTACAATGAGCAGTTCTTC
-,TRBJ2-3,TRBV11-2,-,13,CASSLDRGDTQYF,TGTGCCAGCAGCTTAGATCGTGGAGATACGCAGTATTTT
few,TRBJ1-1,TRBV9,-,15,CASSVRAGKDTEAFF,TGTGCCAGCAGCGTAAGGGCAGGGAAGGACACTGAAGCTTTCTTT
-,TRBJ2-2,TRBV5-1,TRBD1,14,CACSQGANTGELFF,TGCGCCTGCTCACAGGGGGCGAACACCGGGGAGCTGTTTTTT
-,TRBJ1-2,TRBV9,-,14,CASSVEPGLYGYTF,TGTGCCAGCAGCGTAGAGCCAGGGCTCTACGGCTACACCTTC
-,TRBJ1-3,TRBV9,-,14,CASSVSSSGNTIYF,TGTGCCAGCAGCGTATCAAGTAGTGGAAACACCATATATTTT
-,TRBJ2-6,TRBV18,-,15,CASSPTYPGANVLTF,TGTGCCAGCTCACCAACCTACCCTGGGGCCAACGTCCTGACTTTC
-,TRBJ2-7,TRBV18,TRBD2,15,CASSPPDSGGYEQYF,TGTGCCAGCTCACCACCGGATAGCGGGGGCTACGAGCAGTACTTC
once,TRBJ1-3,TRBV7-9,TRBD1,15,CASSSRDSSGNTIYF,TGTGCCAGCAGCAGCCGGGACAGCTCTGGAAACACCATATATTTT
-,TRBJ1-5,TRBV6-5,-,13,CASTNSLNQPQHF,TGTGCCAGCACGAACTCCCTCAATCAGCCCCAGCATTTT
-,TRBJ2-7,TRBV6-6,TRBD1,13,CASTRTGSSEQYF,TGTGCCAGCACCCGGACAGGGTCCAGCGAGCAGTACTTC
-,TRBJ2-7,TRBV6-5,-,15,CASSSQGLESYEQYF,TGTGCCAGCAGTTCCCAGGGCCTAGAGTCCTACGAGCAGTACTTC
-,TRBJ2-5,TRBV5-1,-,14,CASSLRGGQETQYF,TGCGCCAGCAGCTTAAGGGGGGGCCAAGAGACCCAGTACTTC
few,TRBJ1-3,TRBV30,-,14,CAGTQEQRGNTIYF,TGTGCCGGAACCCAGGAGCAGAGGGGAAACACCATATATTTT
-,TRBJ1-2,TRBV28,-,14,CASSIPDSNYGYTF,TGTGCCAGCAGTATACCAGACAGTAACTATGGCTACACCTTC
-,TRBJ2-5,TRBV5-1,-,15,CASGTGVPRGETQYF,TGCGCCAGCGGGACCGGGGTACCCAGAGGAGAGACCCAGTACTTC
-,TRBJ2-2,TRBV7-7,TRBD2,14,CASSPRGLRGELFF,TGTGCCAGCAGCCCAAGGGGACTACGAGGGGAGCTGTTTTTT
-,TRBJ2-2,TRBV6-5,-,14,CASSYGPTIGELFF,TGTGCCAGCAGTTACGGCCCCACCATAGGGGAGCTGTTTTTT
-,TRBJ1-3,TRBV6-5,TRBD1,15,CASSSPGQGAYTIYF,TGTGCCAGCAGTTCACCGGGACAGGGGGCTTACACCATATATTTT
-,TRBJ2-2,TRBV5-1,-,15,CASSLSQGWAGELFF,TGCGCCAGCAGCTTGTCGCAGGGTTGGGCCGGGGAGCTGTTTTTT
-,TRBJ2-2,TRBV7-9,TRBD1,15,CASSWETGGTGELFF,TGTGCCAGCAGCTGGGAGACAGGGGGCACCGGGGAGCTGTTTTTT
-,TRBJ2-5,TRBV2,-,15,CASSEDSRAGETQYF,TGTGCCAGCAGTGAGGACAGTCGGGCTGGGGAGACCCAGTACTTC
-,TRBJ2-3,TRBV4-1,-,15,CASSHEGTDTDTQYF,TGCGCCAGCAGCCACGAGGGGACCGACACAGATACGCAGTATTTT
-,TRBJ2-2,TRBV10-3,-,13,CAITRELTGELFF,TGTGCCATCACCAGGGAACTCACCGGGGAGCTGTTTTTT
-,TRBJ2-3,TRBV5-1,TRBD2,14,CASSDTSGSDTQYF,TGCGCCAGCAGTGACACTAGCGGGTCAGATACGCAGTATTTT
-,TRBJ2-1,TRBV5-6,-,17,CASSLWVTGPPYNEQFF,TGTGCCAGCAGCTTGTGGGTAACAGGACCGCCCTACAATGAGCAGTTCTTC
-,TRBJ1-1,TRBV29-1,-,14,CSVSRATQNTEAFF,TGCAGCGTCTCCAGGGCAACCCAAAACACTGAAGCCTTCTTT
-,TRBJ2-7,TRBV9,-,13,CASSPIPGDEQYF,TGTGCCAGCAGCCCGATACCTGGGGACGAGCAGTACTTC
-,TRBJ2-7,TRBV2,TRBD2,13,CASVESSGGEQYF,TGTGCCAGTGTGGAATCCAGCGGGGGCGAGCAGTACTTC
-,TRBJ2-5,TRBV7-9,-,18,CASSLVRGGVSSQETQYF,TGTGCCAGCAGCTTAGTGAGGGGGGGAGTGTCTTCCCAAGAGACCCAGTACTTC
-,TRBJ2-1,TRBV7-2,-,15,CASSLVGKTYNEQFF,TGTGCCAGCAGCTTAGTAGGGAAAACCTACAATGAGCAGTTCTTC
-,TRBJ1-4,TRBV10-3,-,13,CASTRGPGEKLFF,TGTGCCTCCACCCGTGGCCCGGGTGAAAAACTGTTTTTT
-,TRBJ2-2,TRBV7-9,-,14,CASSPMDTSGELFF,TGTGCCAGCAGCCCAATGGACACGAGCGGGGAGCTGTTTTTT
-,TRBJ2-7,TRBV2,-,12,CASTGGLYEQYF,TGTGCCAGCACCGGGGGCCTATACGAGCAGTACTTC
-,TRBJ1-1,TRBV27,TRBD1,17,CASSATWDRGFNTEAFF,TGTGCCAGCAGTGCAACTTGGGACAGGGGGTTCAACACTGAAGCTTTCTTT
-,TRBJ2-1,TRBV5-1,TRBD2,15,CASSPGLAGTNEQFF,TGCGCCAGCAGCCCCGGACTAGCGGGAACCAATGAGCAGTTCTTC
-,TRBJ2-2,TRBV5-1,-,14,CASSTPRGPGELFF,TGCGCCAGCAGCACCCCCCGGGGCCCCGGGGAGCTGTTTTTT
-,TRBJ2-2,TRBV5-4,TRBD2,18,CASTRAGGPSPYTGELFF,TGTGCCAGCACGAGGGCGGGAGGGCCTTCCCCGTACACCGGGGAGCTGTTTTTT
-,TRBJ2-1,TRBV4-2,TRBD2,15,CASSPTSSSYNEQFF,TGTGCCAGCAGCCCGACTAGCTCCTCCTACAATGAGCAGTTCTTC
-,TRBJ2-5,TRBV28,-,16,CASSLSHKFSQETQYF,TGTGCCAGCAGTTTAAGTCACAAATTTTCCCAAGAGACCCAGTACTTC
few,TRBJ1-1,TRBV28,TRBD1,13,CASKTGVNTEAFF,TGTGCCAGCAAGACAGGGGTGAACACTGAAGCTTTCTTT
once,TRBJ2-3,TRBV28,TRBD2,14,CASIPGGATDTQYF,TGTGCCAGCATCCCCGGGGGGGCCACAGATACGCAGTATTTT
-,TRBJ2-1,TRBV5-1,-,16,CASSLLEQGTSNEQFF,TGCGCCAGCAGCTTACTCGAACAGGGAACGAGCAATGAGCAGTTCTTC
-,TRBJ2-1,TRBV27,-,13,CASSPGLHRRQFF,TGTGCCAGCAGTCCAGGACTCCACCGTCGGCAGTTCTTC
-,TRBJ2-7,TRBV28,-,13,CASSLPGSPEQYF,TGTGCCAGCAGTTTACCGGGTTCCCCCGAGCAGTACTTC
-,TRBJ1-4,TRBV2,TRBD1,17,CASSPRTGYLTNEKLFF,TGTGCCAGCAGTCCTAGGACAGGGTATTTAACTAATGAAAAACTGTTTTTT